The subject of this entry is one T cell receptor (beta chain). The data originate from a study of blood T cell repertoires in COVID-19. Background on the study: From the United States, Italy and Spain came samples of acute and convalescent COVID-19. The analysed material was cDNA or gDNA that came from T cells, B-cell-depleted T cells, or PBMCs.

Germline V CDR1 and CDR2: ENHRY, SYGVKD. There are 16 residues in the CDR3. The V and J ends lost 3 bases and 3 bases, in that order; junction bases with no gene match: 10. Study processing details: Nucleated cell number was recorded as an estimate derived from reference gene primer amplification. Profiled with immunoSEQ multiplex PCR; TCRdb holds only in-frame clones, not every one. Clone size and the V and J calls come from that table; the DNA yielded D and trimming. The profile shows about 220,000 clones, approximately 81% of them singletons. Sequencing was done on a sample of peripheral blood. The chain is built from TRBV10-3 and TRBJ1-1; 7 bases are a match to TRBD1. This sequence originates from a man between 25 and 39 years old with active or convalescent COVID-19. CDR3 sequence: CAISDRQGWVDTEAFF. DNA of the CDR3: TGTGCCATCAGTGACCGACAGGGATGGGTCGACACTGAAGCTTTCTTT.